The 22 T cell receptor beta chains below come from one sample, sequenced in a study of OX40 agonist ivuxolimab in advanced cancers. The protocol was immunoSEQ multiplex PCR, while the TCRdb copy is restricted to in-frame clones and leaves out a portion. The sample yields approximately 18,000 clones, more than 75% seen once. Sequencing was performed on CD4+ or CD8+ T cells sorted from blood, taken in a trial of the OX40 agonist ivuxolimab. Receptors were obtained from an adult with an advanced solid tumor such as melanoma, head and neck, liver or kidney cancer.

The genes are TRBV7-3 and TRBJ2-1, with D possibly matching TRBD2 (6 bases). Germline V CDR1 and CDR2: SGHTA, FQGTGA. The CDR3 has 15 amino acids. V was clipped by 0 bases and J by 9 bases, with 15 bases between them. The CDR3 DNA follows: TGTGCCAGCAGCTTAACTGGGGGGAGCCTTGGTGAGCAGTTCTTC. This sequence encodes CASSLTGGSLGEQFF.

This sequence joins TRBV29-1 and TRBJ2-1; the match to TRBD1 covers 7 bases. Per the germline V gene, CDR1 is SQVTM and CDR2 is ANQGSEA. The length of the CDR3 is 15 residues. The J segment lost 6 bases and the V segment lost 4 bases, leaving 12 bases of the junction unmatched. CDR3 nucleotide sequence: TGCAGCGTTGTGAGAACGGGACAGATAATCAATGAGCAGTTCTTC. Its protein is CSVVRTGQIINEQFF.

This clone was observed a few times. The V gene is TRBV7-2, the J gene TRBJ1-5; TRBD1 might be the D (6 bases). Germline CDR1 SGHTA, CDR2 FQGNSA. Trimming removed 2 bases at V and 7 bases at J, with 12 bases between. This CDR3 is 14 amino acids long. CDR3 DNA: TGTGCCAGCAGCTTAACAGGGTCAGAACAGCCCCAGCATTTT. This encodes CASSLTGSEQPQHF.

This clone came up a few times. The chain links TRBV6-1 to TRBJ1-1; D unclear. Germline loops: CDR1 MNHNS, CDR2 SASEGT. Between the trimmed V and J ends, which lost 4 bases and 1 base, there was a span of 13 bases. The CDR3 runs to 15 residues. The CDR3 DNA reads TGTGCCAGCAGTGTTGAGGAGGGTGGGAACACTGAAGCTTTCTTT. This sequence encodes CASSVEEGGNTEAFF.

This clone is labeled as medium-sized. The CDR3 is CATSRARGTGISTGELFF. The CDR3 DNA is TGTGCCACCAGCAGAGCTCGTGGGACAGGGATAAGCACCGGGGAGCTGTTTTTT. V is TRBV15 and J is TRBJ2-2; 9 bases line up with TRBD1. Looked up from germline, CDR1 is LNHNV and CDR2 is YYDKDF (reference sequence). The CDR3 totals 18 residues. Unmatched junction bases numbered 10, after V lost 1 base and J lost 4 bases. The variable domain in full, with the rest retrieved from reference TRBV15 and TRBJ2-2, is DAMVIQNPRYQVTQFGKPVTLSCSQTLNHNVMYWYQQKSSQAPKLLFHYYDKDFNNEADTPDNFQSRRPNTSFCFLDIRSPGLGDTAMYLCATSRARGTGISTGELFFGEGSRLTVL.

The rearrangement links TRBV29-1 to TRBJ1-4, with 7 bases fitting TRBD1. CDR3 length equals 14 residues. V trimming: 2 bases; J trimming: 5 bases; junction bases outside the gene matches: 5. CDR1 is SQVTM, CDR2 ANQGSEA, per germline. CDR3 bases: TGCAGCGTTGAAATACAGGGACAGAATGAAAAACTGTTTTTT. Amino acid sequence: CSVEIQGQNEKLFF.

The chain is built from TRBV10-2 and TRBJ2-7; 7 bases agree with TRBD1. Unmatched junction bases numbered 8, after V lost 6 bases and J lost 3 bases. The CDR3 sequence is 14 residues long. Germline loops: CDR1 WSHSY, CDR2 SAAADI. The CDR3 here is CASRVGRDSYEQYF. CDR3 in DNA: TGCGCCAGCAGGGTGGGACGGGACAGCTACGAGCAGTACTTC.

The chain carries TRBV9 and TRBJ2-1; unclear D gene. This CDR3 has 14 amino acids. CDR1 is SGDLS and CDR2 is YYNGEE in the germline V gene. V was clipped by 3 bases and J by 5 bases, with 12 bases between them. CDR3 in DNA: TGTGCCAGCAGCGGCGTGGCCGAGCACAATGAGCAGTTCTTC. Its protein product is CASSGVAEHNEQFF. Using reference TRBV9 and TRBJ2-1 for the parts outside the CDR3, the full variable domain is DSGVTQTPKHLITATGQRVTLRCSPRSGDLSVYWYQQSLDQGLQFLIQYYNGEERAKGNILERFSAQQFPDLHSELNLSSLELGDSALYFCASSGVAEHNEQFFGPGTRLTVL.

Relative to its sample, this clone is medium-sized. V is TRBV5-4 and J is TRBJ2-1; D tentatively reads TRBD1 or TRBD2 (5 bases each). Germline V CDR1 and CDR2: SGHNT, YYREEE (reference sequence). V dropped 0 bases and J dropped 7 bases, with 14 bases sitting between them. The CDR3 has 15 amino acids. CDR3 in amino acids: CASSLGGDLGNEQFF. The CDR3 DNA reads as TGTGCCAGCAGCTTGGGTGGGGACCTCGGTAATGAGCAGTTCTTC. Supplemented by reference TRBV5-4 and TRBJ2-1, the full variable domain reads ETGVTQSPTHLIKTRGQQVTLRCSSQSGHNTVSWYQQALGQGPQFIFQYYREEENGRGNFPPRFSGLQFPNYSSELNVNALELDDSALYLCASSLGGDLGNEQFFGPGTRLTVL.

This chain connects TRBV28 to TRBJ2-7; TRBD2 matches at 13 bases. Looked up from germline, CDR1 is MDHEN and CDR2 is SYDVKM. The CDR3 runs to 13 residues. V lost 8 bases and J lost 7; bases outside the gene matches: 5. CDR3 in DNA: TGTGCCAGCCGACTAGCGGGAGGTCGTGAGCAGTACTTC. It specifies CASRLAGGREQYF.

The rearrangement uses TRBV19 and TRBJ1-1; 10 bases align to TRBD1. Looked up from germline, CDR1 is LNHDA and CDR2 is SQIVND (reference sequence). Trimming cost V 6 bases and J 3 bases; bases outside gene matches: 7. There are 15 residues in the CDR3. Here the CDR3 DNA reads TGTGCCAGTAGGGGACAGGGGAGGTGGGACACTGAAGCTTTCTTT. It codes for CASRGQGRWDTEAFF.

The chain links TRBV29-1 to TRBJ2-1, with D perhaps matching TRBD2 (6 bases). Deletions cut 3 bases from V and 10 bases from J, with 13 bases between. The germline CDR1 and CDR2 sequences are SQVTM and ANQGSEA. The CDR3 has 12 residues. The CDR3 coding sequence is TGCAGCGTTGACGTCGGGGCGGGGGAGCAGTTCTTC. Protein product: CSVDVGAGEQFF.

The chain's CDR3 is CASSLGRQYNEQFF. Here the CDR3 DNA reads TGTGCCAGCAGCTTAGGTCGCCAGTACAATGAGCAGTTCTTC. The chain links TRBV13 to TRBJ2-1; D gene ambiguous. V was cut by 0 bases and J by 4 bases, with 7 bases left in between. CDR1 is PRHDT and CDR2 is FYEKMQ in the germline V gene (reference sequence). This CDR3 has 14 amino acids.

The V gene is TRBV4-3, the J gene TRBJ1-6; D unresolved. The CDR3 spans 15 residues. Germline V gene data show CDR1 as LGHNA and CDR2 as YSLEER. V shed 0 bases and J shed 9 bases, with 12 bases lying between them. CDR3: CASSQDNSNLSPLHF. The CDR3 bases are TGCGCCAGCAGCCAAGACAACAGCAATCTTTCACCCCTCCACTTT.

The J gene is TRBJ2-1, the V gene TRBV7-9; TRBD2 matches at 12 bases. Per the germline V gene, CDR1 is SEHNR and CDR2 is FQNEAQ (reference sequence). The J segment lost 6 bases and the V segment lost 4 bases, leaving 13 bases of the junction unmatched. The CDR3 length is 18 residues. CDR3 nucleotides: TGTGCCAGCAGCTCCATTCGTCCGACTAGCGGGAGTTTCAATGAGCAGTTCTTC. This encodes CASSSIRPTSGSFNEQFF.

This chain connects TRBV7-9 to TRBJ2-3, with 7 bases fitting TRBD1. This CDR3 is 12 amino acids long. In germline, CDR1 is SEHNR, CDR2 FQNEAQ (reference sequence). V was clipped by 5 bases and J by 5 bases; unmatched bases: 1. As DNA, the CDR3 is TGTGCCAGCAGCCCAGGGGGAGATACGCAGTATTTT. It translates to CASSPGGDTQYF.

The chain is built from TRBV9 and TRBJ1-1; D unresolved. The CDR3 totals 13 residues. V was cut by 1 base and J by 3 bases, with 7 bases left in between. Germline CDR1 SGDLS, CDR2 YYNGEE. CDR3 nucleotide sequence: TGTGCCAGCAGCGTAAACATCTACACTGAAGCTTTCTTT. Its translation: CASSVNIYTEAFF.

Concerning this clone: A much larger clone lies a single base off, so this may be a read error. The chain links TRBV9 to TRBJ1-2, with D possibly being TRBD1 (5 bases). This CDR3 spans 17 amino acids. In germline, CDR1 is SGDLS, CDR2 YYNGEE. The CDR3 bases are TGTGCCAGCAGCGTAGCTACGCCCGGCGGGCGGGACTATAGCTACACCTTC. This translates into CASSVATPGGRDYSYTF.

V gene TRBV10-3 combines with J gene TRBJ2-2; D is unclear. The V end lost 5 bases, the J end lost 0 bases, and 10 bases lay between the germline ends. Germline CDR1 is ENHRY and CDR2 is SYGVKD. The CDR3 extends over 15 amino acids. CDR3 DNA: TGTGCCATCAGTCAGATAGGGACGAACACCGGGGAGCTGTTTTTT. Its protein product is CAISQIGTNTGELFF.

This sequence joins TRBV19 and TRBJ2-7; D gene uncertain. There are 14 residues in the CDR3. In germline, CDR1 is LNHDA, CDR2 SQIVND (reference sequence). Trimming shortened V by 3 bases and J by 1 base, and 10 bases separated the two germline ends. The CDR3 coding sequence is TGTGCCAGTAGTATGTATTACAGTTCCTACGAGCAGTACTTC. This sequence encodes CASSMYYSSYEQYF.

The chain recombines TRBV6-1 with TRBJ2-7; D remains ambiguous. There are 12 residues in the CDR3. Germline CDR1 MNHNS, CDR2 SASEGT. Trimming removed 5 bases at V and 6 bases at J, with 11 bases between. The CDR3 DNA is TGTGCCAGCAGTACTCCCCTGCCCGAGCAGTACTTC. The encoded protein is CASSTPLPEQYF.

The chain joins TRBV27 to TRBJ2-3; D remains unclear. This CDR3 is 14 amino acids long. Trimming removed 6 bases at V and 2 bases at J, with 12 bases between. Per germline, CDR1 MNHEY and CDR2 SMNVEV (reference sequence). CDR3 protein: CASRTNGYTDTQYF. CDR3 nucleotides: TGTGCCAGCAGAACAAATGGCTACACAGATACGCAGTATTTT.